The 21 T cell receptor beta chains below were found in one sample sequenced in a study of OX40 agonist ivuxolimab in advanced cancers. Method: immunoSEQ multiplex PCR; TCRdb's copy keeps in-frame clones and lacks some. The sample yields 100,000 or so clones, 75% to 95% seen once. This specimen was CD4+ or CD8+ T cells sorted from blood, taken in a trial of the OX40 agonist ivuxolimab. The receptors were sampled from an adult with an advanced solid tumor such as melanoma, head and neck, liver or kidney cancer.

The chain's CDR3 is CASSTVLGGANEKLFF. CDR3 DNA: TGTGCCAGTAGTACAGTCCTGGGGGGCGCGAATGAAAAACTGTTTTTT. The chain is built from TRBV19 and TRBJ1-4, with D possibly TRBD1 on 6 matching bases. The CDR3 covers 16 residues. CDR1 is LNHDA and CDR2 is SQIVND in the germline V gene (reference sequence). V shed 4 bases and J shed 5 bases, with 17 bases lying between them. Based on the CDR3 plus reference TRBV19 and TRBJ1-4, the full variable domain is DGGITQSPKYLFRKEGQNVTLSCEQNLNHDAMYWYRQDPGQGLRLIYYSQIVNDFQKGDIAEGYSVSREKKESFPLTVTSAQKNPTAFYLCASSTVLGGANEKLFFGSGTQLSVL.

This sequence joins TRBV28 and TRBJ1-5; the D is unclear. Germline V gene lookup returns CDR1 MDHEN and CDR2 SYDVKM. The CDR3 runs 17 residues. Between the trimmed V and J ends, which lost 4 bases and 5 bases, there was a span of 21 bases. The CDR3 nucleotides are TGTGCCAGCAGTTCTACGGCTTTTCCCCGGGCGGATCAGCCCCAGCATTTT. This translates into CASSSTAFPRADQPQHF.

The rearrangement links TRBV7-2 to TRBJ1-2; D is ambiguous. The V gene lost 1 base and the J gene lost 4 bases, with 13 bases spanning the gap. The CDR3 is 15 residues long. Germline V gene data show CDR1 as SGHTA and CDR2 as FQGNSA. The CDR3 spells CASSLETAWAYGYTF. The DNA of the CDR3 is TGTGCCAGCAGCTTAGAAACCGCCTGGGCCTATGGCTACACCTTC.

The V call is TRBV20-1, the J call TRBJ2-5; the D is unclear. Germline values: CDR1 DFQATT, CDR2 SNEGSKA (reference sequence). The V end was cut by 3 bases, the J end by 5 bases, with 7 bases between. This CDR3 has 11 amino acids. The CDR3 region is CSARGWETQYF. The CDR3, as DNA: TGCAGTGCTAGGGGGTGGGAGACCCAGTACTTC.

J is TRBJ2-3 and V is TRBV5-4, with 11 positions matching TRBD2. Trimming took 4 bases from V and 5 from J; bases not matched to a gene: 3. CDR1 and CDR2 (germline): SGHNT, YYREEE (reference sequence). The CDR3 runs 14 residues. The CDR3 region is CASSVGLAGDTQYF. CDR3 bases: TGTGCCAGCAGCGTAGGACTAGCGGGAGATACGCAGTATTTT.

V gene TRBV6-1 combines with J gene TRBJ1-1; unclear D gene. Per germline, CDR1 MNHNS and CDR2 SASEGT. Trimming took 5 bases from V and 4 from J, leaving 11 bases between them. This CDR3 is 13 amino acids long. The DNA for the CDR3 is TGTGCCAGCAGTTTGACAAGAAGCACTGAAGCTTTCTTT. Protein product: CASSLTRSTEAFF.

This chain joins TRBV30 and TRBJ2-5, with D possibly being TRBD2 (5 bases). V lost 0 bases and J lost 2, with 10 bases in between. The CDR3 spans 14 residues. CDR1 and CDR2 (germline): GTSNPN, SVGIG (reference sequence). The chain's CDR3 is CAWSVLSGQETQYF. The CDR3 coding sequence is TGTGCCTGGAGTGTTCTAAGCGGACAAGAGACCCAGTACTTC.

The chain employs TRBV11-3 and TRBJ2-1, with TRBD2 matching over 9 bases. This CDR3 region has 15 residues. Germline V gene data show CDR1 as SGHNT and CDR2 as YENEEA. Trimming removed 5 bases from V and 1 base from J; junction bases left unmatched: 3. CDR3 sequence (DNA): TGTGCCAGCAGCGTGACTAGCGGATCCTACAATGAGCAGTTCTTC. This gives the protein CASSVTSGSYNEQFF.

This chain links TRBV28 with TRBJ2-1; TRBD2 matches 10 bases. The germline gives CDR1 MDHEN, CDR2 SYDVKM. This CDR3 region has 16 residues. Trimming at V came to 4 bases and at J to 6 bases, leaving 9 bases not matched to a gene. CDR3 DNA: TGTGCCAGCAGTTCACCAGCGGGAGGGTCTTCCAATGAGCAGTTCTTC. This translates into CASSSPAGGSSNEQFF.

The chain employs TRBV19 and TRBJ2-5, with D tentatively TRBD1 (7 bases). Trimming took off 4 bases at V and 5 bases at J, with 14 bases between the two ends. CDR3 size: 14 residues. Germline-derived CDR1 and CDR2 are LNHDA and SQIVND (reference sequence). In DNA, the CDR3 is TGTGCCAGTAGTAGCCAGGGGGGTTGGGAGACCCAGTACTTC. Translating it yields CASSSQGGWETQYF.

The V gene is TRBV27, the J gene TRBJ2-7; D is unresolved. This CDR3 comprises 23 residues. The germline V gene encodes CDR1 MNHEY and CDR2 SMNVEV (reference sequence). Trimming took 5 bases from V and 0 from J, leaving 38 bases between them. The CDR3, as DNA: TGTGCCAGCAGTCCCCCCTGTGAGGCTCGGGCGACGGTCCATGTGAGAAGCTCCTACGAGCAGTACTTC. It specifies CASSPPCEARATVHVRSSYEQYF.

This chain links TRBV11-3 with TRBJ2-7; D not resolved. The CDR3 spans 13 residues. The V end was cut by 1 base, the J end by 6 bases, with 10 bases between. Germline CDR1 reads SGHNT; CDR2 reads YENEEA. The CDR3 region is CASSLGVRPEQYF. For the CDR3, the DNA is TGTGCCAGCAGCTTAGGGGTAAGGCCCGAGCAGTACTTC. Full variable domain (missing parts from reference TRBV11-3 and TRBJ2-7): EAGVVQSPRYKIIEKKQPVAFWCNPISGHNTLYWYLQNLGQGPELLIRYENEEAVDDSQLPKDRFSAERLKGVDSTLKIQPAELGDSAVYLCASSLGVRPEQYFGPGTRLTVT.

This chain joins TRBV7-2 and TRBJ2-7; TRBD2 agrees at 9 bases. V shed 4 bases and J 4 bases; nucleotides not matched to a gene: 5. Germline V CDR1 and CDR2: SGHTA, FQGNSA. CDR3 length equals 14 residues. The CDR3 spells CASSYLAGLYEQYF. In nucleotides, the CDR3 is TGTGCCAGCAGCTACCTAGCGGGACTATACGAGCAGTACTTC. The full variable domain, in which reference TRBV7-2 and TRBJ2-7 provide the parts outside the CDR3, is GAGVSQSPSNKVTEKGKDVELRCDPISGHTALYWYRQSLGQGLEFLIYFQGNSAPDKSGLPSDRFSAERTGGSVSTLTIQRTQQEDSAVYLCASSYLAGLYEQYFGPGTRLTVT.

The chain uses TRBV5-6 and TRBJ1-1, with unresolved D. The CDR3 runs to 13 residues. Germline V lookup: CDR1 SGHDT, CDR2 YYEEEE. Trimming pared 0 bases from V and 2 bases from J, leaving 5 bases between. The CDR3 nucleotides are TGTGCCAGCAGCTTGGCGGCTAACACTGAAGCTTTCTTT. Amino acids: CASSLAANTEAFF.

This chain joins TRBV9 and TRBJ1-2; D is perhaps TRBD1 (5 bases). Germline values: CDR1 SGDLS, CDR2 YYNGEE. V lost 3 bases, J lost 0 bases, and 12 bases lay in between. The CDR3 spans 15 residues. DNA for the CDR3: TGTGCCAGCAGCGCCTTTGACAGATCTAACTATGGCTACACCTTC. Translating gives CASSAFDRSNYGYTF.

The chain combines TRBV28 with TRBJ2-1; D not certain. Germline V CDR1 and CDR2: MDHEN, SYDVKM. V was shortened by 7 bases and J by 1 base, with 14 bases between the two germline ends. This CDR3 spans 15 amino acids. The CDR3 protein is CASTDSRRSYNEQFF. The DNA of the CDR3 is TGTGCCAGCACTGACTCCCGAAGATCCTACAATGAGCAGTTCTTC.

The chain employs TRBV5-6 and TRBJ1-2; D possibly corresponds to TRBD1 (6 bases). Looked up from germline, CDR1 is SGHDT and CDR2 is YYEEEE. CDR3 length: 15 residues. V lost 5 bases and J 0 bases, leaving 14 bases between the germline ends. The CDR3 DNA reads TGTGCCAGCAGATACGGACAGATATCTAACTATGGCTACACCTTC. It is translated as CASRYGQISNYGYTF.

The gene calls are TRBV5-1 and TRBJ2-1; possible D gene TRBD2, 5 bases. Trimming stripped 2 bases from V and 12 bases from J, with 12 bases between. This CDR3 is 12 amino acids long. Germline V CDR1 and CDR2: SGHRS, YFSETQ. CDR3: CASSFGGAVQFF. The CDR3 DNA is TGCGCCAGCAGCTTCGGAGGTGCGGTGCAGTTCTTC.

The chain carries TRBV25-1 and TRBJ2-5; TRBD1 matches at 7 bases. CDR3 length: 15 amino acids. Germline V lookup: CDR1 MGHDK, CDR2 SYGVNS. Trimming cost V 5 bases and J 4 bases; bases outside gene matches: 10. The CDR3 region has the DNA TGTGCCAGCAGTACGACCGAGGGGGCCGGAGAGACCCAGTACTTC. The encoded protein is CASSTTEGAGETQYF.

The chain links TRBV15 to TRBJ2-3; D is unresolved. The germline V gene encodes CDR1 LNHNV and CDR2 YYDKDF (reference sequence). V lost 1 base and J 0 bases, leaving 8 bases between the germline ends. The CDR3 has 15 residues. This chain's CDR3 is CATSRGGTSTDTQYF. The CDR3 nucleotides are TGTGCCACCAGCAGAGGTGGAACTAGCACAGATACGCAGTATTTT.

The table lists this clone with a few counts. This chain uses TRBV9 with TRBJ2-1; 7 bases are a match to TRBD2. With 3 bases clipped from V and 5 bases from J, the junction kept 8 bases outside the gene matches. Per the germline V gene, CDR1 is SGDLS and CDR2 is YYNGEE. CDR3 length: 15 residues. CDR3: CASSGPGTTDNEQFF. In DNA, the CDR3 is TGTGCCAGCAGCGGACCCGGGACTACAGACAATGAGCAGTTCTTC.